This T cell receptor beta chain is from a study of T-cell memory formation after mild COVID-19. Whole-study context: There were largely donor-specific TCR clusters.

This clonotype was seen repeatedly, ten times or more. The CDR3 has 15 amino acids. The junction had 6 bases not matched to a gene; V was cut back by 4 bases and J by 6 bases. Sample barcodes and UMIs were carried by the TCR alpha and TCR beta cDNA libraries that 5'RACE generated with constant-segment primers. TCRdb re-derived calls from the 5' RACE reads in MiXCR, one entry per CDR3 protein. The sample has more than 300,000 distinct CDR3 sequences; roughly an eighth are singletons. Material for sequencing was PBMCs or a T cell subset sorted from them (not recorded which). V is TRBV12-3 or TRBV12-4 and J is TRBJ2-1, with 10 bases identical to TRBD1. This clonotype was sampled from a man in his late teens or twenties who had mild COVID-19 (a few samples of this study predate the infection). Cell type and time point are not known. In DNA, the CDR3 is TGTGCCAGCAGTTCCCCCGGGACAGGGGTCAATGAGCAGTTCTTC. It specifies CASSSPGTGVNEQFF.